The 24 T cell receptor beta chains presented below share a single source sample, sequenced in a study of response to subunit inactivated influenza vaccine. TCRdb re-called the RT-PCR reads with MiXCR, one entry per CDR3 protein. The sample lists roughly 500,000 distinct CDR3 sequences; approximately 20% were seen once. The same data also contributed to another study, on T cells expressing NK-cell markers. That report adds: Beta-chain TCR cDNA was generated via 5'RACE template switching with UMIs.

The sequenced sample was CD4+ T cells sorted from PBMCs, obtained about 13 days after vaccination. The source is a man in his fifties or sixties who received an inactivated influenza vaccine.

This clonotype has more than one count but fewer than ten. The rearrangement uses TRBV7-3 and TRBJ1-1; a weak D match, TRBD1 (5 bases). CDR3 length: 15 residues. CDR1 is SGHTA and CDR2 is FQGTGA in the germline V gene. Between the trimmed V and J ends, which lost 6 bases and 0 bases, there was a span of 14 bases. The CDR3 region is CASSPGGGMNTEAFF. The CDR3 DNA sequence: TGTGCCAGCAGTCCTGGGGGGGGAATGAACACTGAAGCTTTCTTT.

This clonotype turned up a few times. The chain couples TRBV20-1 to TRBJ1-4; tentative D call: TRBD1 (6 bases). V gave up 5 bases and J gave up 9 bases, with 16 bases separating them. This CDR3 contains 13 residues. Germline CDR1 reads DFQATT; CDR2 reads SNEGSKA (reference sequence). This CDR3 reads CSAPIDTGQKLFF. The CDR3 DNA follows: TGCAGTGCTCCGATCGATACAGGGCAAAAACTGTTTTTT.

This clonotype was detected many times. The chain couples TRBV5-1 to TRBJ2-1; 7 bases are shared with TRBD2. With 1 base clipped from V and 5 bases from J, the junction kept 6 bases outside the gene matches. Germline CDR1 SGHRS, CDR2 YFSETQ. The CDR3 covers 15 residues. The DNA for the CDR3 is TGCGCCAGCAGCTTGAGGGCTAGCGGAGACAATGAGCAGTTCTTC. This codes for CASSLRASGDNEQFF.

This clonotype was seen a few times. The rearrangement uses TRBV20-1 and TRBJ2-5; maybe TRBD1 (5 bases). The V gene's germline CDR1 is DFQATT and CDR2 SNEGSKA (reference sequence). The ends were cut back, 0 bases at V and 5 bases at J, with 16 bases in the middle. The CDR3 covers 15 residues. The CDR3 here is CSARDWTMKRETQYF. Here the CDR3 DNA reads TGCAGTGCTAGAGATTGGACAATGAAGCGCGAGACCCAGTACTTC.

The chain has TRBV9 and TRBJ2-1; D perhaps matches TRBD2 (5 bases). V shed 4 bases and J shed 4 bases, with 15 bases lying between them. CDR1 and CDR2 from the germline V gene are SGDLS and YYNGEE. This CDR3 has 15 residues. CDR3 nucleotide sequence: TGTGCCAGCAGCCCAAGCGGAGGTCGGTACAATGAGCAGTTCTTC. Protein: CASSPSGGRYNEQFF.

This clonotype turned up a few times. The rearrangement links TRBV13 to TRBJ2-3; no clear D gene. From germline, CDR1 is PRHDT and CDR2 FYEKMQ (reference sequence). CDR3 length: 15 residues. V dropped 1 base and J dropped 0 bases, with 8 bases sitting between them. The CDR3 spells CASSLVATSTDTQYF. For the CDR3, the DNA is TGTGCCAGCAGCTTAGTTGCGACTAGCACAGATACGCAGTATTTT.

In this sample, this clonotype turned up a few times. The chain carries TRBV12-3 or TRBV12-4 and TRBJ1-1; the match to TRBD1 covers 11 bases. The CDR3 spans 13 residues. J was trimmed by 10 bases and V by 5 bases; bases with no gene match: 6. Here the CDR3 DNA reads TGTGCCAGCAGTCCTGGACAGGGGGCTGGAGCTTTCTTT. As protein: CASSPGQGAGAFF.

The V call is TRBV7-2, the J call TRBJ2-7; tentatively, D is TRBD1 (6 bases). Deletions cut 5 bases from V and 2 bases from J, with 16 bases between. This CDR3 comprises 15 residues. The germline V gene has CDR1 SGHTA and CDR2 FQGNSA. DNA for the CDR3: TGTGCCAGCAGCCCCACCGGGACAAAACCCTACGAGCAGTACTTC. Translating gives CASSPTGTKPYEQYF.

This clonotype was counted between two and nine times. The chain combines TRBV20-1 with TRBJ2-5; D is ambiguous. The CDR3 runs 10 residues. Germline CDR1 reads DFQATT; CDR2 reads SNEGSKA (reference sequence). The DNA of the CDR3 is TGCACCCCGATGAGGGAGACCCAGTACTTC. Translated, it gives CTPMRETQYF.

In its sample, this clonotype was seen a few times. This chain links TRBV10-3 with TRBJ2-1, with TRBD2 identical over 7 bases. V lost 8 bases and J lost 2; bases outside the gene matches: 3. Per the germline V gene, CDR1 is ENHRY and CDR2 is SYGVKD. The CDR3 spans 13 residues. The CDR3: CAIGGTTYNEQFF. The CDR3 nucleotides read TGTGCCATCGGTGGGACTACCTACAATGAGCAGTTCTTC.

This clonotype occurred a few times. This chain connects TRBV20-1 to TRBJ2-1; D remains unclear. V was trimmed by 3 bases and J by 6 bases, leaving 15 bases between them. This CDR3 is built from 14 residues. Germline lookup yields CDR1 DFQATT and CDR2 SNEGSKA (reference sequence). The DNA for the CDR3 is TGCAGTGCTAGGATTTCGGGCCTCCTCAATGAGCAGTTCTTC. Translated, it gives CSARISGLLNEQFF.

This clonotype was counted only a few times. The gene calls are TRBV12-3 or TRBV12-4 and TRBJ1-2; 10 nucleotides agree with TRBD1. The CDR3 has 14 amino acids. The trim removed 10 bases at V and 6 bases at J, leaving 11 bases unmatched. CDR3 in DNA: TGTGCCACGACGACAGGGGGCGTCTTTAATGGCTACACCTTC. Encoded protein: CATTTGGVFNGYTF.

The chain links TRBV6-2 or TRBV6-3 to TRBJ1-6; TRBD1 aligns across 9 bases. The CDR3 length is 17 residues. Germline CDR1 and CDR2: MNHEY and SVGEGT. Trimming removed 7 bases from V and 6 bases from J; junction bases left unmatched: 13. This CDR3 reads CASTESRDRVGNSPLHF. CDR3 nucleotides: TGTGCCAGCACCGAGTCCCGGGACAGGGTCGGTAATTCACCCCTCCACTTT.

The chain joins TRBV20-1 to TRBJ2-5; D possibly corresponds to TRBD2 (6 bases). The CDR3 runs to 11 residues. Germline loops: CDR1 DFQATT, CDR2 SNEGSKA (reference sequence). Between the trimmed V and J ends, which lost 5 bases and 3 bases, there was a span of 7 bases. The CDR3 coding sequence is TGCAGTGCTCGGGAGAAAGAGACCCAGTACTTC. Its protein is CSAREKETQYF.

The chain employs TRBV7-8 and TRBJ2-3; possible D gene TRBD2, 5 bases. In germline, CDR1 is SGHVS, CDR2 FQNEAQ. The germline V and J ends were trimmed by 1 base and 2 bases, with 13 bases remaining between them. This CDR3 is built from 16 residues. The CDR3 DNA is TGTGCCAGCAGCTTAGTTGGGAGATGGGTCACAGATACGCAGTATTTT. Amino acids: CASSLVGRWVTDTQYF.

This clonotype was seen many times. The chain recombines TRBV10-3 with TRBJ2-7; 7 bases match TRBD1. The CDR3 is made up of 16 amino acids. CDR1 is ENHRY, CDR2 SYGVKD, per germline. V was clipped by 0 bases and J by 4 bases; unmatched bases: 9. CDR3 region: CAISESGKTGLYEQYF. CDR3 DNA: TGTGCCATCAGTGAGTCGGGAAAGACAGGGCTATACGAGCAGTACTTC.

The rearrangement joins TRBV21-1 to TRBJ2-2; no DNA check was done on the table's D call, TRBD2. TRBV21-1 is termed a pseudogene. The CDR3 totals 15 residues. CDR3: CASSKGRGGTGELFF. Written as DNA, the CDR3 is TGTGCCAGCAGCAAAGGCAGGGGAGGGACCGGGGAGCTGTTTTTT.

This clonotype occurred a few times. The CDR3 bases are TGTGCCAGCAGCCGTCCGGGCGGGAGCTCAGGGGGAGAGACCCAGTACTTC. As protein: CASSRPGGSSGGETQYF. The genes are TRBV27 and TRBJ2-5; tentatively, D is TRBD1 or TRBD2 (7 bases each). V lost 6 bases to trimming and J lost 4 bases, with 24 bases between them. Looked up from germline, CDR1 is MNHEY and CDR2 is SMNVEV (reference sequence). The CDR3 length is 17 residues.

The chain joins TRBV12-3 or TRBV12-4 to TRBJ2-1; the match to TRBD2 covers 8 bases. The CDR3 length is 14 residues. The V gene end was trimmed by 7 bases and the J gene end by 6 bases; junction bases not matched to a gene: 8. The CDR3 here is CASTFSGIVNEQFF. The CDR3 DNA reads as TGTGCCAGCACCTTTAGCGGGATCGTCAATGAGCAGTTCTTC.

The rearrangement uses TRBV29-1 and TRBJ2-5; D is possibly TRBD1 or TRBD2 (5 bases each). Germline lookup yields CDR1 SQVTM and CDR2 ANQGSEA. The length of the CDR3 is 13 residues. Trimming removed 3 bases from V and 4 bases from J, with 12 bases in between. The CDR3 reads CSVDRGVGETQYF. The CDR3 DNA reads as TGCAGCGTTGATAGAGGGGTGGGAGAGACCCAGTACTTC. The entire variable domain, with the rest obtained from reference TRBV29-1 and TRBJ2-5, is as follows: SAVISQKPSRDICQRGTSLTIQCQVDSQVTMMFWYRQQPGQSLTLIATANQGSEATYESGFVIDKFPISRPNLTFSTLTVSNMSPEDSSIYLCSVDRGVGETQYFGPGTRLLVL.

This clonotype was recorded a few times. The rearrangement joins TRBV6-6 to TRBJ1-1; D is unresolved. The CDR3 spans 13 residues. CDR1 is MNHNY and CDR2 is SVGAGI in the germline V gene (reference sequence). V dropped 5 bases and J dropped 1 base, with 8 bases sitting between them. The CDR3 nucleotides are TGTGCCAGCAGTACACAGCCGAACACTGAAGCTTTCTTT. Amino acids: CASSTQPNTEAFF.

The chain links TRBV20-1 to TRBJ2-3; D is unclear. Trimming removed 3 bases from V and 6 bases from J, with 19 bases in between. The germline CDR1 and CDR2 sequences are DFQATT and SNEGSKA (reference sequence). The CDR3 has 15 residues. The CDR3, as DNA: TGCAGTGCTAGCTACAATACCATGCGACTGGATACGCAGTATTTT. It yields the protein CSASYNTMRLDTQYF.

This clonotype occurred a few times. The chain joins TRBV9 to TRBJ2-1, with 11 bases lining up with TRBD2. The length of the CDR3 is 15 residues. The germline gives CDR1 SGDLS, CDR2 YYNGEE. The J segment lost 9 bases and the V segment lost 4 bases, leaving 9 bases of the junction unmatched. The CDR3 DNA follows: TGTGCCAGCAGCCAAACTAGCGGGAGAGTCGGTGAGCAGTTCTTC. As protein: CASSQTSGRVGEQFF.

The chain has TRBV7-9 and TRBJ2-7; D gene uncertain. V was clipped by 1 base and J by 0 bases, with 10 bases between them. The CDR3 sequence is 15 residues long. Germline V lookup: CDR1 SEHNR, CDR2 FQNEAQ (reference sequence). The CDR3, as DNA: TGTGCCAGCAGCTTAGGCAGAATGAGCTCCTACGAGCAGTACTTC. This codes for CASSLGRMSSYEQYF. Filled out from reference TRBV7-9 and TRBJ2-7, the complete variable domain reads DTGVSQNPRHKITKRGQNVTFRCDPISEHNRLYWYRQTLGQGPEFLTYFQNEAQLEKSRLLSDRFSAERPKGSFSTLEIQRTEQGDSAMYLCASSLGRMSSYEQYFGPGTRLTVT.